This entry is about one TCR beta chain. Its antigen is currently not known. The sample holds no much larger clone one base away, and base qualities are not on file. This specimen comes from a study of Ad26.COV2.S vaccination and SARS-CoV-2 variants (dated by TCRdb to the early 2020s). At the level of the whole study: Vaccine-arm donors came from COV1001, a multicentre, randomized, double-blind, placebo-controlled phase I-IIa trial of Ad26.COV2.S in healthy adults. Ad26.COV2.S was given intramuscularly at 5x10^10 or 1x10^11 viral particles, as a single shot or as two shots 56 days apart. TCRbeta repertoire sequencing was used to assess the specificity and breadth of SARS-CoV-2-reactive T cell receptors after Ad26.COV2.S vaccination. Trial participants were randomized into five groups of five: low-dose or high-dose Ad26.COV2.S given once or twice, or placebo on both occasions. The TCR-sequenced set comprised about 32 samples: approximately 19 Ad26.COV2.S vaccine recipients, 5 placebo recipients and 8 SARS-CoV-2 convalescent individuals. Throughout the experiments and outcome assessment, investigators stayed blinded to trial group allocation.

The treatment or condition label for this specimen denotes: some 20 received Ad26.COV2.S at low or high dose, single or two shots; five or six received placebo; per-sample allocation not given. Repertoires of vaccine and placebo recipients were sequenced from samples taken on day 63 after the first injection. Between 29 July and 7 August 2020, Cohort 1b enrolled 25 adults aged 18-55 years at one site in Boston, USA. Ad26.COV2.S consisted of a replication-incompetent adenovirus type 26 vector by which a prefusion-stabilized SARS-CoV-2 spike protein from the original Wuhan strain was expressed. The immunoSEQ Assay was the method used to sequence TCRbeta CDR3 regions. After extraction, genomic DNA underwent amplification by bias-controlled multiplex PCR, followed by high-throughput sequencing. From the authors' description of their analysis: Collapsing and filtering of sequences were performed to quantify the absolute abundance of each unique TCRbeta CDR3 region. Usable DNA was measured by amplifying reference genes present in all nucleated cells, and TCRbeta template counts were normalized to that usable DNA to estimate T cell fraction. Repertoire TCRs were annotated as SARS-CoV-2-specific by exact matching of V gene, CDR3 amino acid sequence and J gene to a known reactive TCR set. The reference SARS-CoV-2 TCR set was obtained from MIRA and was filtered for enrichment in COVID-19-positive ImmuneCODE repertoires, whereby public or cross-reactive TCRs were removed. Based on the MIRA antigens, annotated TCRs were further analysed at the level of specific ORF or position within ORF. Breadth was defined as the number of annotated unique rearrangements divided by the total number of unique productive rearrangements, and depth was defined as the summed frequency of the annotated unique rearrangements. Group comparisons of TCR breadth used two-sided Wilcoxon rank-sum tests. TCRdb carries this immuneACCESS record with in-frame sequences only. Its versions omit some clonotypes, under half of them owing to an unresolved V gene in the studies checked, with the rest unexplained. The DNA was the basis for D and trimming; V, J and clone size are from that table. This sample has about 320,000 clones in its table, and around 84% of those were observed once. The ten largest clones capture approximately 2% of the sample.

The investigation overall reported the following: Spike-specific TCR breadth was higher in Ad26.COV2.S recipients than in placebo recipients (P = 0.0014). The study lacked the statistical power to compare responses across vaccine doses or regimens. The authors noted that total T cell responses may have been underestimated by the TCR breadth and depth analyses. After vaccination, substantial breadth of spike-specific CD8+ and CD4+ T cell responses was reported. Vaccine and placebo recipients had similar non-spike TCR breadth, a finding consistent with the vaccine containing only spike.

Sequenced here: peripheral blood, sampled in a trial of Ad26.COV2.S vaccine versus placebo. This clonotype originated in a person aged 18-60 years who received the Ad26.COV2.S COVID-19 vaccine or a placebo.

Read as DNA, the sequence is TGTGCCATCAGTGAGTCAGAGGTTTATGGCTACACCTTC. This yields the protein CAISESEVYGYTF. The V and J segments used are TRBV10-3 and TRBJ1-2, with the D gene uncertain. From a lookup of the germline V gene, CDR1 and CDR2 are ENHRY and SYGVKD. V lost 0 bases and J lost 5 bases; the stretch between them is 7 bases long. CDR3 length: 13 amino acids, cysteine to phenylalanine. The sequence is cut down to CDR3 DNA, 39 bases in frame from base 1.